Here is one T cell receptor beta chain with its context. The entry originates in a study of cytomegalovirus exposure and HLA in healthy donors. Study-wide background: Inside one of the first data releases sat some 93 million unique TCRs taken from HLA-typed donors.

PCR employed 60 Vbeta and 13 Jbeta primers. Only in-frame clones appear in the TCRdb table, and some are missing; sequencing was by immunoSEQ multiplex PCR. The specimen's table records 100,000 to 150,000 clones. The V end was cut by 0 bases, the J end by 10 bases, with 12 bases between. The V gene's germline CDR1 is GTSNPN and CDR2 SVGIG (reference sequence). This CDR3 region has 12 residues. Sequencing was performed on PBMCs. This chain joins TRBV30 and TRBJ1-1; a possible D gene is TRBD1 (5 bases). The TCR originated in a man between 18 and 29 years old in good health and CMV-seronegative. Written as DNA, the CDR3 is TGTGCCTGGAGTGTACAGGTGTCTCCAGCTTTCTTT. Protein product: CAWSVQVSPAFF.